A single sample gave rise to the 26 T cell receptor beta chains below, sequenced in a study of blood T cells in healthy people across ages. The use of a sample-barcoded 5' primer and a J-beta primer mix characterized a second PCR of about 7 to 12 cycles. TCRdb re-derived calls from the 5' RACE reads in MiXCR, one entry per CDR3 protein. The sample has hundreds of thousands of distinct CDR3 sequences, roughly 35% seen once. Sequenced: blood. Source of these receptors: a young man in good health.

This clonotype was observed a few times. The CDR3 loop is CASSQPPGVGGEKLFF. The CDR3 DNA reads as TGTGCCAGCAGCCAACCGCCGGGCGTGGGTGGTGAAAAACTGTTTTTT. This rearrangement joins TRBV4-2 to TRBJ1-4; the D is unclear. The CDR3 runs 16 residues. Germline CDR1 is LGHNA and CDR2 is YNFKEQ. Trimming removed 2 bases at V and 7 bases at J, with 17 bases between.

The genes are TRBV4-1 and TRBJ2-5; 11 bases agree with TRBD2. Germline V gene data show CDR1 as MGHRA and CDR2 as YSYEKL. The junction had 3 bases not matched to a gene; V was cut back by 3 bases and J by 0 bases. This CDR3 region has 16 residues. CDR3 sequence: CASSQTSGEYQETQYF. As DNA, the CDR3 is TGCGCCAGCAGCCAGACTAGCGGGGAGTACCAAGAGACCCAGTACTTC.

The rearrangement links TRBV24-1 to TRBJ2-1; TRBD2 might be the D (5 bases). V was pared by 7 bases and J by 6 bases, with 12 bases between. This CDR3 contains 13 residues. Germline CDR1 KGHDR, CDR2 SFDVKD. CDR3 coding DNA: TGTGCCACCAGCTACGGGATTCGCAATGAGCAGTTCTTC. The encoded protein is CATSYGIRNEQFF.

V and J are TRBV25-1 and TRBJ2-7; 11 positions match TRBD1. This CDR3 region has 16 residues. The germline CDR1 and CDR2 sequences are MGHDK and SYGVNS. V lost 3 bases and J lost 0; bases outside the gene matches: 4. DNA of the CDR3: TGTGCCAGCAGTGAGGGGACAGGGGGATTCTCCTACGAGCAGTACTTC. This gives the protein CASSEGTGGFSYEQYF.

This clonotype was observed many times. V gene TRBV15 combines with J gene TRBJ1-5; no firm D call. The V gene lost 3 bases and the J gene lost 0 bases, with 12 bases spanning the gap. Germline CDR1 is LNHNV and CDR2 is YYDKDF (reference sequence). This CDR3 spans 16 amino acids. CDR3 protein: CATSSRYRASNQPQHF. For the CDR3, the DNA is TGTGCCACCAGCAGCCGATACCGGGCTAGCAATCAGCCCCAGCATTTT.

This rearrangement joins TRBV29-1 to TRBJ2-7, with D possibly matching TRBD2 (5 bases). Trimming left V 4 bases short and J 7 bases short, with 11 bases between. CDR1 is SQVTM, CDR2 ANQGSEA, per germline. The CDR3 sequence is 11 residues long. For the CDR3, the DNA is TGCAGCGTTGCTAGCCTCAATGAGCAGTACTTC. It specifies CSVASLNEQYF.

This sequence joins TRBV6-1 and TRBJ1-4, with D perhaps TRBD1 (5 bases). V lost 8 bases and J 3 bases, leaving 16 bases between the germline ends. The CDR3 extends over 15 amino acids. Per the germline V gene, CDR1 is MNHNS and CDR2 is SASEGT. For the CDR3, the DNA is TGTGCCAGCGGCGTGGAAGGGGCCGCTAATGAAAAACTGTTTTTT. Amino acids: CASGVEGAANEKLFF.

This chain links TRBV28 with TRBJ2-3; 8 nucleotides agree with TRBD1. The CDR3 sequence is 13 residues long. Germline V lookup: CDR1 MDHEN, CDR2 SYDVKM. The J segment lost 3 bases and the V segment lost 10 bases, leaving 6 bases of the junction unmatched. The DNA of the CDR3 is TGTGCCATCGGACAGGGAAGGACAGATACGCAGTATTTT. This encodes CAIGQGRTDTQYF. Based on the CDR3 plus reference TRBV28 and TRBJ2-3, the full variable domain is DVKVTQSSRYLVKRTGEKVFLECVQDMDHENMFWYRQDPGLGLRLIYFSYDVKMKEKGDIPEGYSVSREKKERFSLILESASTNQTSMYLCAIGQGRTDTQYFGPGTRLTVL.

In its sample, this clonotype was seen a few times. The V call is TRBV20-1, the J call TRBJ2-3; D gene uncertain. The CDR3 is 14 residues long. From germline, CDR1 is DFQATT and CDR2 SNEGSKA (reference sequence). Trimming removed 5 bases at V and 5 bases at J, with 17 bases between. The CDR3 here is CSAHPAVAIDTQYF. DNA for the CDR3: TGCAGTGCTCATCCGGCGGTAGCAATAGATACGCAGTATTTT.

The CDR3 protein is CASHLGGATPGPNGYTF. The DNA of the CDR3 is TGTGCCAGCCATCTCGGGGGGGCAACCCCGGGACCTAATGGCTACACCTTC. The chain employs TRBV7-3 and TRBJ1-2; D perhaps matches TRBD1 (6 bases). V gave up 8 bases and J gave up 6 bases, with 28 bases separating them. The CDR3 is 17 amino acids. Germline V lookup: CDR1 SGHTA, CDR2 FQGTGA.

This clonotype has a handful of counts. This sequence joins TRBV7-2 and TRBJ2-7; D is uncertain. This CDR3 has 13 amino acids. Germline lookup yields CDR1 SGHTA and CDR2 FQGNSA. V dropped 5 bases and J dropped 5 bases, with 13 bases sitting between them. The CDR3 DNA reads TGTGCCAGCAGCGTAATGGGGTTAGACGAGCAGTACTTC. This encodes CASSVMGLDEQYF.

The chain uses TRBV6-2 or TRBV6-3 and TRBJ2-7; D unresolved. V was pared by 6 bases and J by 7 bases, with 13 bases between. The CDR3 sequence is 12 residues long. The germline gives CDR1 MNHEY, CDR2 SVGEGT. The DNA of the CDR3 is TGTGCCAGCAGACCGACTCAAAATGAGCAGTACTTC. It translates to CASRPTQNEQYF.

This clonotype was seen more than once but under ten times. The chain recombines TRBV6-5 with TRBJ1-4, with D uncertain. Germline V gene lookup returns CDR1 MNHEY and CDR2 SVGAGI. The CDR3 has 15 residues. Trimming pared 5 bases from V and 5 bases from J, leaving 15 bases between. CDR3 sequence: CASSPGRNKNEKLFF. CDR3 in DNA: TGTGCCAGCAGTCCCGGACGGAACAAAAATGAAAAACTGTTTTTT.

The J gene is TRBJ2-5, the V gene TRBV10-3; 8 bases fit TRBD2. This CDR3 is built from 14 residues. Germline CDR1 and CDR2: ENHRY and SYGVKD. V gave up 5 bases and J gave up 2 bases; unmatched junction bases: 4. As DNA, the CDR3 is TGTGCCATCAGTCGGGGGGGCCGACAAGAGACCCAGTACTTC. It translates to CAISRGGRQETQYF.

On this clonotype: The junction differs from germline at one of its ends, possibly a read error. The V call is TRBV7-9, the J call TRBJ2-5, with 10 bases aligning to TRBD1. This CDR3 is built from 14 residues. From germline, CDR1 is SEHNR and CDR2 FQNEAQ (reference sequence). The CDR3 sequence is CASGLVGQGYKQYF. CDR3 nucleotides: TGTGCCAGCGGCTTAGTGGGACAGGGGTACAAGCAGTACTTC. Full variable domain (rest looked up from reference TRBV7-9 and TRBJ2-5): DTGVSQNPRHKITKRGQNVTFRCDPISEHNRLYWYRQTLGQGPEFLTYFQNEAQLEKSRLLSDRFSAERPKGSFSTLEIQRTEQGDSAMYLCASGLVGQGYKQYFGPGTRLLVL.

This clonotype occurred a few times. This chain connects TRBV27 to TRBJ1-4; no firm D call. V lost 1 base and J lost 1, with 10 bases in between. Germline V gene lookup returns CDR1 MNHEY and CDR2 SMNVEV (reference sequence). CDR3 length equals 16 residues. CDR3 nucleotides: TGTGCCAGCAGTTTATTTAAGTTTGGAACTAATGAAAAACTGTTTTTT. Protein sequence: CASSLFKFGTNEKLFF.

The rearrangement links TRBV12-3 or TRBV12-4 to TRBJ2-1, with TRBD1 identical over 10 bases. CDR3 length: 16 amino acids. The V segment lost 5 bases and the J segment 1 base; nucleotides outside the gene matches: 5. The CDR3 reads CASSDRDRGSYNEQFF. The CDR3 DNA sequence: TGTGCCAGCAGTGACCGGGACAGGGGATCCTACAATGAGCAGTTCTTC.

This clonotype was found a few times. The J gene is TRBJ2-7, the V gene TRBV6-1, with D possibly matching TRBD2 (6 bases). Germline V gene lookup returns CDR1 MNHNS and CDR2 SASEGT. This CDR3 is 14 amino acids long. Trimming shortened V by 7 bases and J by 1 base, and 14 bases separated the two germline ends. This chain's CDR3 is CASTEGLPSYEQYF. Here the CDR3 DNA reads TGTGCCAGCACCGAGGGACTTCCATCCTACGAGCAGTACTTC.

This chain connects TRBV20-1 to TRBJ1-3; D not certain. Trimming left V 3 bases short and J 0 bases short, with 3 bases between. The CDR3 length is 12 residues. CDR1 is DFQATT and CDR2 is SNEGSKA in the germline V gene (reference sequence). The CDR3 nucleotides are TGCAGTGCTAGGAACTCTGGAAACACCATATATTTT. Its translation: CSARNSGNTIYF.

The chain is built from TRBV29-1 and TRBJ2-7, with 10 nucleotides matching TRBD2. The J call is doubtful: the DNA matches TRBJ2-5 better. The CDR3 is 13 residues long. CDR1 and CDR2 from the germline V gene are SQVTM and ANQGSEA. For the CDR3, the DNA is TGCAGCGCAGTACTAGCGGGGTTAGAGACCCAGTACTTC. Its translation is CSAVLAGLETQYF.

This clonotype came up a few times. The chain recombines TRBV20-1 with TRBJ1-1; maybe TRBD1 (6 bases). Trimming left V 2 bases short and J 1 base short, with 11 bases between. Germline CDR1 DFQATT, CDR2 SNEGSKA (reference sequence). The CDR3 length is 14 residues. This CDR3 is CSARRGQRNTEAFF. The CDR3, as DNA: TGCAGTGCTAGACGAGGACAGAGGAACACTGAAGCTTTCTTT.

The chain uses TRBV12-3 or TRBV12-4 and TRBJ2-5, with a weak D call TRBD2 (6 bases). The CDR3 totals 13 residues. V was clipped by 5 bases and J by 3 bases, with 10 bases between them. For the CDR3, the DNA is TGTGCCAGCAGTGTTTGGGGGGAAGAGACCCAGTACTTC. This encodes CASSVWGEETQYF.

This chain links TRBV6-6 with TRBJ2-5, with D perhaps TRBD1 (6 bases). V lost 7 bases to trimming and J lost 11 bases, with 23 bases between them. Per germline, CDR1 MNHNY and CDR2 SVGAGI (reference sequence). This CDR3 is built from 14 residues. DNA for the CDR3: TGTGCCAGCACCTCCCACAGGGTCTACAATGAGCAGTACTTC. Protein product: CASTSHRVYNEQYF.

V usage is TRBV14 and J usage is TRBJ2-1; D ambiguous. TRBJ2-7 matches the DNA end more closely, so the J call is doubtful. Germline assignment: CDR1 SGHDN and CDR2 FVKESK. The CDR3 runs to 16 residues. This CDR3 reads CASSQDARVPYNEQYF. CDR3 sequence (DNA): TGTGCCAGCAGCCAAGACGCCCGGGTTCCTTACAATGAGCAGTACTTC.

This clonotype has only a few counts. The rearrangement links TRBV5-5 to TRBJ2-7; 8 positions agree with TRBD1. The CDR3 extends over 15 amino acids. The ends lost 5 bases at V and 3 bases at J; junction bases unmatched: 10. CDR1 and CDR2 (germline): SGHKS, YYEKEE (reference sequence). The CDR3 DNA is TGTGCCAGCAGTCAGAGGGGACAGGTTAACTACGAGCAGTACTTC. This sequence encodes CASSQRGQVNYEQYF.

This clonotype has just a few counts. The chain carries TRBV12-3 or TRBV12-4 and TRBJ1-2, with D possibly TRBD1 on 6 matching bases. CDR3 length equals 12 residues. Trimming pared 8 bases from V and 4 bases from J, leaving 11 bases between. The CDR3: CASAGETYGYTF. For the CDR3, the DNA is TGTGCCAGCGCAGGGGAAACCTATGGCTACACCTTC.